This T cell receptor beta chain was sequenced for a study of T-cell reconstitution after alpha-beta-depleted transplantation in children. From germline, CDR1 is LGHDT and CDR2 YNNKEL (reference sequence). The CDR3 runs to 15 residues. Points on this clonotype: One end of the junction is discordant with germline, which a read error may explain.

As it was prepared, the TCRbeta library received unique molecular identifiers. Via MiXCR, TCRdb re-called the PCR reads, giving one row per CDR3 protein. The repertoire holds 250,000 to 300,000 distinct CDR3 sequences, about 10% seen once, with about 9.4% in the top ten. Sequencing used PBMCs from the stem cell graft donor, obtained from the stem cell graft. The origin of this receptor is a human donor who donated a stem cell graft to a child with SCID. The rearrangement links TRBV3-1 to TRBJ2-1, with TRBD2 matching over 10 bases. CDR3 in DNA: TGTGCCAGCACCCAAGGCCTAGCGGGGGTCACTGAGCAGTTCTTC. This codes for CASTQGLAGVTEQFF.